Each of the 12 T cell receptor beta chains below was sequenced from the same sample in a study of blood T cell repertoires in COVID-19. The data were produced by immunoSEQ multiplex PCR, yet TCRdb's version contains in-frame clones alone and is incomplete. This sample has some 300,000 clones; 89% occur once, and the top ten carry roughly 2.9%. Input material: PBMCs or T cells enriched from blood (not recorded which). These receptors came from a woman in her forties or fifties who had been exposed to COVID-19.

The chain joins TRBV5-4 to TRBJ2-2, with D possibly matching TRBD2 (6 bases). This CDR3 is 16 amino acids long. Trimming left V 3 bases short and J 0 bases short, with 12 bases between. CDR1 and CDR2 (germline): SGHNT, YYREEE (reference sequence). CDR3 in amino acids: CASSSRRGANTGELFF. The CDR3 nucleotides are TGTGCCAGCAGCTCGCGGCGCGGGGCGAACACCGGGGAGCTGTTTTTT.

The chain has TRBV29-1 and TRBJ1-6; 9 bases agree with TRBD1. This CDR3 has 13 residues. The junction had 3 bases not matched to a gene; V was cut back by 6 bases and J by 6 bases. The V gene's germline CDR1 is SQVTM and CDR2 ANQGSEA. The CDR3 nucleotides are TGCAGCGTGGGACAGGGTGGTAATTCACCCCTCCACTTT. Translation: CSVGQGGNSPLHF.

This clone was seen just once. The J gene is TRBJ2-2, the V gene TRBV2; D call uncertain. The CDR3 consists of 11 residues. Trimming pared 6 bases from V and 5 bases from J, leaving 4 bases between. Germline lookup yields CDR1 SNHLY and CDR2 FYNNEI. In nucleotides, the CDR3 is TGTGCCAGCAGGAGGACCGGGGAGCTGTTTTTT. As protein: CASRRTGELFF.

The rearrangement uses TRBV6-4 and TRBJ1-4; D is possibly TRBD1 (6 bases). This CDR3 spans 14 amino acids. V was shortened by 9 bases and J by 0 bases, with 11 bases between the two germline ends. CDR1 is MRHNA, CDR2 SNTAGT, per germline. The CDR3 here is CARASGATNEKLFF. Here the CDR3 DNA reads TGTGCCAGAGCCTCAGGGGCAACTAATGAAAAACTGTTTTTT.

The chain carries TRBV4-1 and TRBJ1-5; the match to TRBD1 covers 8 bases. V trimming: 1 base; J trimming: 5 bases; junction bases outside the gene matches: 10. Germline CDR1 MGHRA, CDR2 YSYEKL. There are 17 residues in the CDR3. CDR3 loop: CASSQGKARGLDQPQHF. CDR3 DNA sequence: TGCGCCAGCAGCCAAGGGAAGGCCAGGGGGCTAGATCAGCCCCAGCATTTT.

This clone appeared once. The chain carries TRBV5-4 and TRBJ2-7, with 7 bases that match TRBD1. This CDR3 is 14 amino acids long. V was pared by 0 bases and J by 6 bases, with 6 bases of the junction left unmatched. Germline CDR1 SGHNT, CDR2 YYREEE (reference sequence). CDR3 coding DNA: TGTGCCAGCAGCTTGGCGCACAGGGGTGGCGAGCAGTACTTC. It yields the protein CASSLAHRGGEQYF.

The chain joins TRBV6-1 to TRBJ1-2; D is ambiguous. Germline-derived CDR1 and CDR2 are MNHNS and SASEGT. The CDR3 consists of 16 residues. V shed 3 bases and J shed 4 bases, with 18 bases lying between them. CDR3 coding DNA: TGTGCCAGCAGTGAGAGCCCACATTCAGGTGTCTATGGCTACACCTTC. Amino acids: CASSESPHSGVYGYTF.

The CDR3 reads CASSYEATTYEQYF. The CDR3 DNA follows: TGTGCCAGCAGTTACGAGGCAACCACCTACGAGCAGTACTTC. The chain combines TRBV2 with TRBJ2-7; no firm D call. This CDR3 region has 14 residues. Germline V gene data show CDR1 as SNHLY and CDR2 as FYNNEI. The V and J ends lost 5 bases and 2 bases respectively, with 13 bases between them.

This chain uses TRBV5-1 with TRBJ2-6, with D possibly matching TRBD2 (6 bases). Trimming shortened V by 0 bases and J by 2 bases, and 24 bases separated the two germline ends. Germline assignment: CDR1 SGHRS and CDR2 YFSETQ. The CDR3 extends over 21 amino acids. The CDR3 sequence is CASSLEEGNLGRRAGANVLTF. DNA for the CDR3: TGCGCCAGCAGCTTGGAGGAGGGCAATCTCGGGCGTCGTGCTGGGGCCAACGTCCTGACTTTC. Variable domain in full (rest from reference TRBV5-1 and TRBJ2-6): KAGVTQTPRYLIKTRGQQVTLSCSPISGHRSVSWYQQTPGQGLQFLFEYFSETQRNKGNFPGRFSGRQFSNSRSEMNVSTLELGDSALYLCASSLEEGNLGRRAGANVLTFGAGSRLTVL.

V and J are TRBV27 and TRBJ1-2; 7 nucleotides align to TRBD1. J was trimmed by 8 bases and V by 6 bases; bases with no gene match: 6. Germline V CDR1 and CDR2: MNHEY, SMNVEV (reference sequence). The CDR3 extends over 12 amino acids. CDR3 residues: CASRKTGVGYTF. The CDR3 coding sequence is TGTGCCAGCAGGAAAACAGGGGTCGGCTACACCTTC.

A remark on this clone: The same CDR3 is also encoded by other DNA sequences in this sample. The V and J genes are TRBV19 and TRBJ1-5; D not resolved. Germline V CDR1 and CDR2: LNHDA, SQIVND (reference sequence). V was pared by 1 base and J by 2 bases, with 9 bases between. The CDR3 consists of 15 residues. Written as DNA, the CDR3 is TGTGCCAGTAGTATAGGTACCGGGGGCAATCAGCCCCAGCATTTT. Amino acids: CASSIGTGGNQPQHF.

This clone was detected a few times. This rearrangement joins TRBV15 to TRBJ1-5; TRBD1 aligns across 7 bases. With V trimmed by 0 bases and J by 1 base, 3 bases remained unmatched. From germline, CDR1 is LNHNV and CDR2 YYDKDF (reference sequence). The CDR3 spans 16 residues. The CDR3 spells CATSRDPGGSNQPQHF. The CDR3 DNA is TGTGCCACCAGCAGAGATCCAGGGGGAAGCAATCAGCCCCAGCATTTT.